This T cell receptor beta chain was recorded in a study of blood T cell repertoires in COVID-19. TCRdb's table, derived via immunoSEQ multiplex PCR, lists solely in-frame clones and lacks some. In the table there are 310,000 or so clones, around 83% of which are singletons. The V end lost 4 bases, the J end lost 4 bases, and 13 bases lay between the germline ends. Per germline, CDR1 MGHRA and CDR2 YSYEKL. There are 14 residues in the CDR3. The source is a woman in her fifties or sixties with acute or convalescent COVID-19. What was sequenced was peripheral blood. The rearrangement links TRBV4-1 to TRBJ1-2, with D uncertain. The CDR3 DNA is TGCGCCAGCAGCCCCGCAAACAGTATCTATGGCTACACCTTC. It is translated as CASSPANSIYGYTF.